Listed here are 8 T cell receptor beta chains from one sample, sequenced in a study of control samples from healthy donors and cancer patients. Measured with immunoSEQ multiplex PCR; TCRdb has only the in-frame clones, and not every one. The sample has fewer than 150,000 clones; 80% to 95% are singletons. The specimen sequenced was blood. The origin of the receptors is a man aged 18 to 35 in good health.

The chain employs TRBV4-1 and TRBJ2-1; 8 positions agree with TRBD2. The length of the CDR3 is 15 residues. V was clipped by 5 bases and J by 2 bases; unmatched bases: 5. Germline values: CDR1 MGHRA, CDR2 YSYEKL. The CDR3 protein is CASSKRGPTYNEQFF. The CDR3 DNA reads TGCGCCAGCAGCAAGCGGGGGCCTACCTACAATGAGCAGTTCTTC.

V is TRBV5-1 and J is TRBJ2-1, with TRBD2 matching 9 bases. The J segment lost 3 bases and the V segment lost 0 bases, leaving 4 bases of the junction unmatched. This CDR3 is 16 amino acids long. Germline lookup yields CDR1 SGHRS and CDR2 YFSETQ. The CDR3 sequence: CASSLGEREVYNEQFF. CDR3 sequence (DNA): TGCGCCAGCAGCTTGGGGGAGCGGGAGGTCTACAATGAGCAGTTCTTC. The full variable domain, in which reference TRBV5-1 and TRBJ2-1 provide the parts outside the CDR3, is KAGVTQTPRYLIKTRGQQVTLSCSPISGHRSVSWYQQTPGQGLQFLFEYFSETQRNKGNFPGRFSGRQFSNSRSEMNVSTLELGDSALYLCASSLGEREVYNEQFFGPGTRLTVL.

The rearrangement links TRBV30 to TRBJ1-6; TRBD1 might be the D (6 bases). The CDR3 is 14 amino acids. Germline V gene lookup returns CDR1 GTSNPN and CDR2 SVGIG (reference sequence). With 3 bases removed from V and 10 bases from J, the gap between germline ends came to 16 bases. CDR3 loop: CAWRTPGGHSPLHF. CDR3 coding DNA: TGTGCCTGGAGGACTCCTGGGGGGCACTCACCCCTCCACTTT. Supplemented by reference TRBV30 and TRBJ1-6, the full variable domain reads SQTIHQWPATLVQPVGSPLSLECTVEGTSNPNLYWYRQAAGRGLQLLFYSVGIGQISSEVPQNLSASRPQDRQFILSSKKLLLSDSGFYLCAWRTPGGHSPLHFGNGTRLTVT.

The chain combines TRBV14 with TRBJ2-5, with a possible D match to TRBD1 (6 bases). The V and J ends lost 5 bases and 1 base respectively, with 14 bases between them. CDR3 length: 15 residues. Germline V gives CDR1 SGHDN, CDR2 FVKESK. CDR3 DNA sequence: TGTGCCAGCAGCTCCTGGGACACCTTCCAAGAGACCCAGTACTTC. Amino acids: CASSSWDTFQETQYF.

The J gene is TRBJ1-3, the V gene TRBV6-5; no clear D gene. The CDR3 sequence is 13 residues long. CDR1 and CDR2 from the germline V gene are MNHEY and SVGAGI. V lost 6 bases, J lost 0 bases, and 6 bases lay in between. CDR3 nucleotide sequence: TGTGCCAGCAGCGGACCCTCTGGAAACACCATATATTTT. The encoded protein is CASSGPSGNTIYF.

The rearrangement links TRBV5-1 to TRBJ1-1; tentative D call: TRBD1 (5 bases). V was trimmed by 2 bases and J by 5 bases, leaving 19 bases between them. This CDR3 has 16 amino acids. Germline V CDR1 and CDR2: SGHRS, YFSETQ. The CDR3 sequence: CASSLLDRGQGTEAFF. CDR3 DNA: TGCGCCAGCAGCTTACTAGACAGAGGCCAGGGTACTGAAGCTTTCTTT.

This chain joins TRBV10-3 and TRBJ2-7; TRBD2 might be the D (6 bases). The CDR3 is made up of 14 amino acids. V dropped 0 bases and J dropped 5 bases, with 11 bases sitting between them. CDR1 and CDR2 (germline): ENHRY, SYGVKD. CDR3 nucleotide sequence: TGTGCCATCAGTGAGTCACGGGAGATTGACGAGCAGTACGTC. Translated: CAISESREIDEQYV.

The J gene is TRBJ1-4, the V gene TRBV5-1; 9 nucleotides match TRBD1. This CDR3 is built from 15 residues. V shed 3 bases, J shed 8 bases, and the junction held 8 bases outside the gene matches. Germline CDR1 is SGHRS and CDR2 is YFSETQ. This CDR3 is CASSSTGTGKEKLFF. Here the CDR3 DNA reads TGCGCCAGCAGCTCGACCGGGACAGGGAAGGAAAAACTGTTTTTT.